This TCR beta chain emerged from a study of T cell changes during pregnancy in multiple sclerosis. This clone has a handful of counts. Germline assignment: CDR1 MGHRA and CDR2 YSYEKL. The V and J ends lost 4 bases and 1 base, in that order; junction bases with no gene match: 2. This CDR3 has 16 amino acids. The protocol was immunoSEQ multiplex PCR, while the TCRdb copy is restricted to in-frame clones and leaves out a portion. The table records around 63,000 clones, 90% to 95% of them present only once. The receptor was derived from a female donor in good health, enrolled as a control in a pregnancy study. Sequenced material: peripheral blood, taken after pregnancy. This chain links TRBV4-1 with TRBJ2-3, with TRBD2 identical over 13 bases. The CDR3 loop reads CASSPGTSGGTDTQYF. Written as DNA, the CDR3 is TGCGCCAGCAGCCCTGGGACTAGCGGGGGCACAGATACGCAGTATTTT.